The present T cell receptor beta chain was sequenced within a study of blood T cell repertoires in COVID-19. Study in general: Collection of acute and convalescent COVID-19 samples took place in the United States, Italy and Spain.

V was pared by 4 bases and J by 0 bases, with 8 bases between. The CDR3 is 14 amino acids. Per the germline V gene, CDR1 is MNHNY and CDR2 is SVGAGI (reference sequence). Authors' data handling: For nucleated cells, counts were estimated from reference gene primer amplification. Only in-frame clones appear in the TCRdb table, and some are missing; sequencing was by immunoSEQ multiplex PCR. D and trimming come from the DNA, and the V and J calls and clone size come from that table. Altogether about 60,000 clones are present, about four fifths being singletons, with the ten largest covering roughly 15%.

The sequence derives from a man between 65 and 85 years old with active COVID-19. Sequencing was carried out using peripheral blood. J is TRBJ2-3 and V is TRBV6-6; D possibly corresponds to TRBD1 (6 bases). The CDR3: CASSSDSSTDTQYF. CDR3 DNA sequence: TGTGCCAGCAGTTCGGACAGTAGCACAGATACGCAGTATTTT.